The TCR beta chain described here comes from a study of cytomegalovirus exposure and HLA in healthy donors. PCR was performed using 60 Vbeta and 13 Jbeta primers. Sequenced by immunoSEQ multiplex PCR; TCRdb stores in-frame clones only, minus some. This sample has approximately 94,000 clones, with over 75% found just once. V shed 3 bases, J shed 5 bases, and the junction held 6 bases outside the gene matches. CDR3 length: 14 residues. Germline-derived CDR1 and CDR2 are MDHEN and SYDVKM. Comment on this clone: Its specificity is not known.

Overall study findings and caveats: With later analysis, a missense DCLRE1C variant became linked to TCR beta V- and J-gene trimming.

J is TRBJ2-5 and V is TRBV28, with 7 bases that match TRBD2. The source is a man between 25 and 39 years old in good health and CMV-seropositive. The source material was PBMCs. The CDR3 region is CASSFSGWGETQYF. In nucleotides, the CDR3 is TGTGCCAGCAGTTTTAGCGGGTGGGGGGAGACCCAGTACTTC.